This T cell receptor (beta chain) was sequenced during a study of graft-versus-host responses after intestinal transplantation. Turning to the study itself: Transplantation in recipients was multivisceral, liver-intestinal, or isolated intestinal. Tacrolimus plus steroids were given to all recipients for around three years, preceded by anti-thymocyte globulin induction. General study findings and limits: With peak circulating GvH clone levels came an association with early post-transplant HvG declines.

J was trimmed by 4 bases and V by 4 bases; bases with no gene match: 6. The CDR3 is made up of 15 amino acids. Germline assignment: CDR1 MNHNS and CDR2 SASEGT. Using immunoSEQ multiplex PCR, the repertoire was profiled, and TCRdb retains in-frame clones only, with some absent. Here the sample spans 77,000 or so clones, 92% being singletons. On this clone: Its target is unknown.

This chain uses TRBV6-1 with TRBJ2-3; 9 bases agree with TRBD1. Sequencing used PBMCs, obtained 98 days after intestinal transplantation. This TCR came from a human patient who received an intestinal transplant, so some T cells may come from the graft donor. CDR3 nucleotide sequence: TGTGCCAGCAGTGTATGGACAGGGGCGGCAGATACGCAGTATTTT. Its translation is CASSVWTGAADTQYF.